This paragraph reports one T cell receptor beta chain. Antigen specificity is unknown. Profiling of TCR beta VDJ combinations and CDR3 sequences used genomic DNA as template. TCRdb fed the reads into MiXCR, producing one record per CDR3 protein. The sample yields about 160,000 distinct CDR3 sequences, around 40% seen once. This record comes from a study of CD8+CD57+ T cells in acquired aplastic anemia. Study as a whole: Average DNA yield from sorted CD4+ and CD8+ cells was around 3 ug. Study-level findings and limits: Common to patients and controls were approximately 30 CD8+ CDR3 sequences. Any difference that existed in CD8+ Simpson's diversity between patients and controls was not significant.

Trimming took 3 bases from V and 5 from J, leaving 15 bases between them. CDR3 length: 14 amino acids. Germline CDR1 and CDR2: SGHDT and YYEEEE. The TCR sequence derives from a human donor in good health. The gene calls are TRBV5-6 and TRBJ2-7; D is possibly TRBD1 or TRBD2 (5 bases each). Sequencing was done on a sample of sorted CD4+, CD8+, or CD8+CD57+ T cells (not recorded which) from PBMCs. The CDR3 is CASSSTSTGHEQYF. The CDR3 DNA reads TGTGCCAGCAGCTCTACTAGTACGGGGCACGAGCAGTACTTC.